These 22 T cell receptor beta chains were all obtained from the same sample, sequenced in a study of brain T cells in children with intractable seizures. Repertoires were generated with immunoSEQ multiplex PCR, while TCRdb's copy carries only in-frame clones and drops some. This sample carries tens of thousands of clones, approximately 89% of them seen once, and the ten largest clones take roughly 25%. The sequencing here drew on peripheral blood, taken at surgery. The receptor set was obtained from a girl aged 2 to 9 with Rasmussen encephalitis and intractable seizures.

This clone was found once. The V call is TRBV4-1, the J call TRBJ1-5, with D unclear. Germline V gives CDR1 MGHRA, CDR2 YSYEKL. Trimming stripped 0 bases from V and 7 bases from J, with 7 bases between. This CDR3 is built from 13 residues. The CDR3 DNA is TGCGCCAGCAGCCAAGATGAGAAACAGCCCCAGCATTTT. Its protein product is CASSQDEKQPQHF.

The chain links TRBV24-1 to TRBJ1-4; perhaps TRBD1 as D (6 bases). Per germline, CDR1 KGHDR and CDR2 SFDVKD. This CDR3 region has 15 residues. The ends were cut back, 3 bases at V and 8 bases at J, with 15 bases in the middle. The CDR3 spells CATSDPRGGSEKLFF. DNA for the CDR3: TGTGCCACCAGTGATCCCCGGGGGGGCAGCGAAAAACTGTTTTTT.

The DNA of the CDR3 is TGTGCCGTCAAACGGCCAGGGACCGAAAAACTGTTTTTT. It specifies CAVKRPGTEKLFF. The chain recombines TRBV6-5 with TRBJ1-4, with D possibly TRBD1 on 5 matching bases. CDR3 length: 13 amino acids. CDR1 is MNHEY, CDR2 SVGAGI, per germline. Trimming stripped 11 bases from V and 8 bases from J, with 18 bases between.

V gene TRBV7-3 combines with J gene TRBJ2-7; D remains unclear. The germline V gene has CDR1 SGHTA and CDR2 FQGTGA. The V end was cut by 0 bases, the J end by 6 bases, with 9 bases between. The CDR3 loop spans 13 amino acids. CDR3 sequence: CASSLTLMGEQYF. CDR3 DNA sequence: TGTGCCAGCAGCTTAACTTTAATGGGCGAGCAGTACTTC.

The V call is TRBV5-1, the J call TRBJ2-7, with 9 bases aligning to TRBD2. The CDR3 runs 15 residues. Germline CDR1 SGHRS, CDR2 YFSETQ. J lost 6 bases, V lost 0 bases, and 7 bases had no gene match. The CDR3 DNA is TGCGCCAGCAGCTTGGATCCTAGCGGGGCGCCCGAGCAGTACTTC. Its protein product is CASSLDPSGAPEQYF.

The V gene is TRBV15, the J gene TRBJ1-4; D might be TRBD1 (5 bases). This CDR3 spans 15 amino acids. V dropped 0 bases and J dropped 8 bases, with 13 bases sitting between them. Germline V gene sequence: CDR1 LNHNV, CDR2 YYDKDF (reference sequence). The CDR3 reads CATSRDIQGREKLFF. The CDR3 DNA follows: TGTGCCACCAGCAGAGATATCCAGGGAAGGGAAAAACTGTTTTTT.

This clone was picked up one time. The V and J genes are TRBV28 and TRBJ1-2; TRBD1 aligns across 9 bases. Trimming took 5 bases from V and 8 from J; bases not matched to a gene: 12. Germline V lookup: CDR1 MDHEN, CDR2 SYDVKM. The CDR3 is made up of 15 amino acids. In DNA, the CDR3 is TGTGCCAGCAGTCCTGGGGGGACAGGGATAAGGGGCTACACCTTC. This gives the protein CASSPGGTGIRGYTF.

The rearrangement links TRBV6-4 to TRBJ1-4; D ambiguous. This CDR3 has 20 residues. V lost 3 bases and J lost 8, with 31 bases in between. Germline V gene sequence: CDR1 MRHNA, CDR2 SNTAGT. CDR3 coding DNA: TGTGCCAGCAGTGAGTTCCCAGTGTCGGCGAGAAAACACCTCCGGGAAAAACTGTTTTTT. It yields the protein CASSEFPVSARKHLREKLFF.

This clone was seen a single time. The chain carries TRBV5-1 and TRBJ1-5; possibly TRBD1 for D (6 bases). Germline V gene sequence: CDR1 SGHRS, CDR2 YFSETQ. V was cut by 0 bases and J by 11 bases, with 24 bases left in between. The CDR3 runs 17 residues. The CDR3: CASSLEYGRDTPEAQHF. As DNA, the CDR3 is TGCGCCAGCAGCTTGGAATATGGTCGGGACACACCAGAGGCCCAGCATTTT.

This clone was seen more than once but under ten times. The chain has TRBV30 and TRBJ1-2; D not resolved. This CDR3 has 12 residues. Trimming pared 4 bases from V and 4 bases from J, leaving 10 bases between. Germline CDR1 and CDR2: GTSNPN and SVGIG (reference sequence). The chain's CDR3 is CAWIKGFYGYTF. CDR3 coding DNA: TGTGCCTGGATTAAAGGATTCTATGGCTACACCTTC.

The V gene is TRBV2, the J gene TRBJ1-6; maybe TRBD1 (5 bases). Trimming shortened V by 6 bases and J by 6 bases, and 15 bases separated the two germline ends. The CDR3 sequence is 15 residues long. The germline gives CDR1 SNHLY, CDR2 FYNNEI. The CDR3 DNA reads TGTGCCAGCAGGTTCCGGGACCGACTTAATTCACCCCTCCACTTT. Its protein product is CASRFRDRLNSPLHF.

This chain joins TRBV6-1 and TRBJ1-1; D may be TRBD1 (5 bases). V was pared by 2 bases and J by 10 bases, with 20 bases between. The CDR3 is 15 amino acids. Looked up from germline, CDR1 is MNHNS and CDR2 is SASEGT. The CDR3 DNA sequence: TGTGCCAGCAGTGAATCCCGGGACCCCATTATAGGAGCTTTCTTT. Its protein is CASSESRDPIIGAFF.

This clone was recorded once. V and J are TRBV9 and TRBJ2-1, with 11 nucleotides matching TRBD2. CDR1 SGDLS and CDR2 YYNGEE come from the germline V gene. The V and J ends lost 0 bases and 8 bases, in that order; junction bases with no gene match: 4. The CDR3 has 15 amino acids. CDR3 loop: CASSVVAGGPHEQFF. CDR3 nucleotide sequence: TGTGCCAGCAGCGTAGTAGCGGGGGGGCCCCATGAGCAGTTCTTC. The full variable domain, completed using reference TRBV9 and TRBJ2-1, is DSGVTQTPKHLITATGQRVTLRCSPRSGDLSVYWYQQSLDQGLQFLIQYYNGEERAKGNILERFSAQQFPDLHSELNLSSLELGDSALYFCASSVVAGGPHEQFFGPGTRLTVL.

The chain employs TRBV7-8 and TRBJ1-3, with 7 bases fitting TRBD1. CDR3 length: 15 amino acids. Germline V lookup: CDR1 SGHVS, CDR2 FQNEAQ. After removal of 1 base from V and 0 bases from J, the junction contained 0 bases not matched to a gene. The CDR3 region is CASSLDRGSGNTIYF. For the CDR3, the DNA is TGTGCCAGCAGCTTAGACAGGGGCTCTGGAAACACCATATATTTT.

The chain links TRBV28 to TRBJ2-7, with D unresolved. This CDR3 spans 13 amino acids. Germline CDR1 and CDR2: MDHEN and SYDVKM. V lost 3 bases and J 4 bases, leaving 10 bases between the germline ends. CDR3 sequence: CASSFSLNYEQYF. The CDR3, as DNA: TGTGCCAGCAGTTTCTCCCTTAATTACGAGCAGTACTTC.

The V call is TRBV3-1 (or the pseudogene TRBV3-2), the J call TRBJ2-1; D uncertain. The CDR3 spans 11 residues. The germline V and J ends were trimmed by 4 bases and 6 bases, with 4 bases remaining between them. Germline V lookup: CDR1 LGHDT, CDR2 YNNKEL (reference sequence). The CDR3 sequence is CASSRLNEQFF. As DNA, the CDR3 is TGTGCCAGCAGCCGACTCAATGAGCAGTTCTTC.

V gene TRBV9 combines with J gene TRBJ1-1, with D hard to call. This CDR3 spans 13 amino acids. Germline V CDR1 and CDR2: SGDLS, YYNGEE. Trimming stripped 4 bases from V and 2 bases from J, with 9 bases between. As DNA, the CDR3 is TGTGCCAGCAGCATGACACCCAACACTGAAGCTTTCTTT. Translated: CASSMTPNTEAFF.

This sequence joins TRBV3-1 (or the pseudogene TRBV3-2) and TRBJ2-1; D may match TRBD1 or TRBD2 (5 bases each). Looked up from germline, CDR1 is LGHDT and CDR2 is YNNKEL (reference sequence). The CDR3 spans 13 residues. V dropped 0 bases and J dropped 12 bases, with 12 bases sitting between them. This CDR3 is CASSQDLGVLQFF. Here the CDR3 DNA reads TGTGCCAGCAGCCAAGATTTGGGGGTCTTGCAGTTCTTC.

The chain recombines TRBV24-1 with TRBJ1-3, with D possibly TRBD1 on 5 matching bases. The CDR3 has 14 residues. Per germline, CDR1 KGHDR and CDR2 SFDVKD. Between the trimmed V and J ends, which lost 5 bases and 3 bases, there was a span of 10 bases. CDR3: CATSAERGGNTIYF. The CDR3 nucleotides read TGTGCCACCAGTGCAGAGAGGGGTGGAAACACCATATATTTT.

This clone was detected only once. The rearrangement joins TRBV29-1 to TRBJ2-7; D uncertain. The V gene's germline CDR1 is SQVTM and CDR2 ANQGSEA. The V and J ends lost 0 bases and 3 bases respectively, with 3 bases between them. The CDR3 totals 11 residues. The CDR3 region is CSVEDSYEQYF. CDR3 nucleotide sequence: TGCAGCGTTGAAGACAGCTACGAGCAGTACTTC.

This clone was counted between two and nine times. The chain carries TRBV10-1 and TRBJ1-2; 10 nucleotides line up with TRBD1. V dropped 2 bases and J dropped 6; count of bases not matched to a gene: 0. CDR1 and CDR2 (germline): WNHNN, SYGVQD (reference sequence). The CDR3 covers 13 residues. The CDR3 spells CASSEDRGHGYTF. In nucleotides, the CDR3 is TGCGCCAGCAGTGAGGACAGGGGGCATGGCTACACCTTC.

CDR3 nucleotides: TGTGCCAGCAGCTCAACGGACAGCTCCTATAATTCACCCCTCCACTTT. Translating it yields CASSSTDSSYNSPLHF. The chain recombines TRBV7-9 with TRBJ1-6; TRBD1 is a possible D gene (6 bases). This CDR3 contains 16 residues. Germline CDR1 reads SEHNR; CDR2 reads FQNEAQ (reference sequence). Trimming stripped 4 bases from V and 0 bases from J, with 10 bases between.